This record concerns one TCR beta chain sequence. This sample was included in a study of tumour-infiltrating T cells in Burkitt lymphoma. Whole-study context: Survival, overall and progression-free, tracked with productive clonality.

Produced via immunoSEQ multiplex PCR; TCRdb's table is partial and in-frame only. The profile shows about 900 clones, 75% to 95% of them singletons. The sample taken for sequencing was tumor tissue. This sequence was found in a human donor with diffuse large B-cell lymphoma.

Here the CDR3 DNA reads TGTGCCTCCCAAAACGAATTTGAAGCTTTCTTT. It encodes CASQNEFEAFF. The V and J genes are TRBV30 and TRBJ1-1; D gene ambiguous. This CDR3 has 11 residues. From germline, CDR1 is GTSNPN and CDR2 SVGIG (reference sequence). V lost 7 bases and J 7 bases, leaving 13 bases between the germline ends. The full variable domain, its missing parts supplied by reference TRBV30 and TRBJ1-1, is SQTIHQWPATLVQPVGSPLSLECTVEGTSNPNLYWYRQAAGRGLQLLFYSVGIGQISSEVPQNLSASRPQDRQFILSSKKLLLSDSGFYLCASQNEFEAFFGQGTRLTVV.